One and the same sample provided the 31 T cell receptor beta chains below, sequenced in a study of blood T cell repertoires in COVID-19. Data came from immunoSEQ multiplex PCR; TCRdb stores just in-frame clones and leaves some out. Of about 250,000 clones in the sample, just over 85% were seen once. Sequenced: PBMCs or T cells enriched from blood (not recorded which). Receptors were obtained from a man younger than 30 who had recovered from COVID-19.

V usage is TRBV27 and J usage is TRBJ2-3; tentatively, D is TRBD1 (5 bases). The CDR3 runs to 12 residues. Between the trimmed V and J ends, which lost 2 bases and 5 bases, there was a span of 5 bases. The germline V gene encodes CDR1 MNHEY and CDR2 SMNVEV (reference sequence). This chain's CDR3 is CASSLQGDTQYF. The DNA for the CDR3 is TGTGCCAGCAGTTTACAGGGAGATACGCAGTATTTT.

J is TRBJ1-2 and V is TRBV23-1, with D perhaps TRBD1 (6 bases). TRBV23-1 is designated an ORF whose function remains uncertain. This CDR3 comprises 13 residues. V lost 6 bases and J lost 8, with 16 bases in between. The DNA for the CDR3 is TGCGCCAGCAGCCCGGGAGGGGGTAGAGGCTACACCTTC. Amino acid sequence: CASSPGGGRGYTF.

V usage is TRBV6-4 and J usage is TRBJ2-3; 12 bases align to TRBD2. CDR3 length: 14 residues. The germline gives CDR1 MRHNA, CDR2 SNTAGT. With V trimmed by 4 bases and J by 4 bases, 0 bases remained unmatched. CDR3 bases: TGTGCCAGCAGTGGACTAGCGGGAGCAGATACGCAGTATTTT. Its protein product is CASSGLAGADTQYF.

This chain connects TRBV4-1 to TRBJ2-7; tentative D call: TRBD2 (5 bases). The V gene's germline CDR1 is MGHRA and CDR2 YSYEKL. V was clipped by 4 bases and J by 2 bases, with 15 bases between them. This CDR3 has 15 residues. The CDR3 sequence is CASSPASGLAYEQYF. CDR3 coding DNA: TGCGCCAGCAGCCCAGCGTCAGGACTGGCCTACGAGCAGTACTTC.

The CDR3: CASGAYNQPQHF. The CDR3 region has the DNA TGTGCCTCGGGGGCTTACAATCAGCCCCAGCATTTT. This sequence joins TRBV30 and TRBJ1-5; a weak D match, TRBD1 (6 bases). Germline CDR1 is GTSNPN and CDR2 is SVGIG (reference sequence). This CDR3 has 12 amino acids. Trimming removed 7 bases at V and 3 bases at J, with 10 bases between.

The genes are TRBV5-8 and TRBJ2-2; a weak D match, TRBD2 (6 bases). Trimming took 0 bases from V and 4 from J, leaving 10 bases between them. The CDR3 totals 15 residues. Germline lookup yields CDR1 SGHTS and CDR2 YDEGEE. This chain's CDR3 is CASSLAGVFTGELFF. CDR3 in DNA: TGTGCCAGCAGCTTGGCGGGGGTCTTCACCGGGGAGCTGTTTTTT.

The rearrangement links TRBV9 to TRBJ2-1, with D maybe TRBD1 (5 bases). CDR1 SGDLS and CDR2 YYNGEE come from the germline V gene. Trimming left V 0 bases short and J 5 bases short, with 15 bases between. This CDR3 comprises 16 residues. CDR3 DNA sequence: TGTGCCAGCAGCGTAGCTCTGACAGAAACCGACAATGAGCAGTTCTTC. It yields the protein CASSVALTETDNEQFF.

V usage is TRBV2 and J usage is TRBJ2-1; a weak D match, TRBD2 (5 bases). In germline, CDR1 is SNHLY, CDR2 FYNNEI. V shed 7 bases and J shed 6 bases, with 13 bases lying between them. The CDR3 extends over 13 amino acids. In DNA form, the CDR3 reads TGTGCCAGCACCTGGCCGGGAACCAATGAGCAGTTCTTC. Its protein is CASTWPGTNEQFF.

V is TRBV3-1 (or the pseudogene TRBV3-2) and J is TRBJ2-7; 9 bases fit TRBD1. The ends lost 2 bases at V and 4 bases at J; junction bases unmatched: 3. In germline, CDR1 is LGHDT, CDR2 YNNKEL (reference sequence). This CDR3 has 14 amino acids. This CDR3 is CASSQRDRVYEQYF. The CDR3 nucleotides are TGTGCCAGCAGCCAACGGGACAGGGTGTACGAGCAGTACTTC.

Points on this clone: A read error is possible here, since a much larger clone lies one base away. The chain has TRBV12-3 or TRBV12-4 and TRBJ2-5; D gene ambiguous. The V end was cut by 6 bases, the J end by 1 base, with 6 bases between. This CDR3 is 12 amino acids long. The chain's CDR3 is CASSLLQETQYF. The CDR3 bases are TGTGCCAGCAGCCTACTCCAAGAGACCCAGTACTTC.

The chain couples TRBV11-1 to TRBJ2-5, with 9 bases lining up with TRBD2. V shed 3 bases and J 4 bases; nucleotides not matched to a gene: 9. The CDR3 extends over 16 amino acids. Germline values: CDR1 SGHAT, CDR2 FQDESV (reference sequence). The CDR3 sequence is CASSFPAGGSGETQYF. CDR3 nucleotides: TGTGCCAGCAGCTTCCCCGCGGGAGGGTCGGGAGAGACCCAGTACTTC.

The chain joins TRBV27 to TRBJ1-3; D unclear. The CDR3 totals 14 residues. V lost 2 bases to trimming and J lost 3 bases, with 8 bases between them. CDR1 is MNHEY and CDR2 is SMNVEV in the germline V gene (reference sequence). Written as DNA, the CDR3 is TGTGCCAGCAGTTTAAGTAGAGGTGGAAACACCATATATTTT. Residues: CASSLSRGGNTIYF.

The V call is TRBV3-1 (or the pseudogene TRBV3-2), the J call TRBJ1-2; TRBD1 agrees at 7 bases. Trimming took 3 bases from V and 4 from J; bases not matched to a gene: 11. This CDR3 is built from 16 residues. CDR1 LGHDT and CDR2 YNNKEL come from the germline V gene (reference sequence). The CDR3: CASSHETGTASYGYTF. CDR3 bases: TGTGCCAGCAGCCATGAGACAGGGACCGCCTCCTATGGCTACACCTTC.

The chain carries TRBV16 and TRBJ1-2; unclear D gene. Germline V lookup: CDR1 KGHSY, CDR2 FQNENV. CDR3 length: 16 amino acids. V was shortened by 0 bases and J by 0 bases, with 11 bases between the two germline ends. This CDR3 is CASSQSSTLANYGYTF. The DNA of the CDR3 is TGTGCCAGCAGCCAATCTTCCACCCTAGCTAACTATGGCTACACCTTC.

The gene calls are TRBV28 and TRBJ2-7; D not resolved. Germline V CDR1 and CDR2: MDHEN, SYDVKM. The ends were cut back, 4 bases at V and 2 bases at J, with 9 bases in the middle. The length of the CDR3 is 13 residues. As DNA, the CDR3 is TGTGCCAGCAGTTCCCCGGTGGCCTACGAGCAGTACTTC. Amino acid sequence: CASSSPVAYEQYF.

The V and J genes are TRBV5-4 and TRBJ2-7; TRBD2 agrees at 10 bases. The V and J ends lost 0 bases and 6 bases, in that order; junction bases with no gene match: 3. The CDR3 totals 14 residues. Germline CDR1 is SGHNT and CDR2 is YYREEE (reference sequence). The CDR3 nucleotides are TGTGCCAGCAGCTTGGATTCTAGCGGGAGCGAGCAGTACTTC. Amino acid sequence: CASSLDSSGSEQYF.

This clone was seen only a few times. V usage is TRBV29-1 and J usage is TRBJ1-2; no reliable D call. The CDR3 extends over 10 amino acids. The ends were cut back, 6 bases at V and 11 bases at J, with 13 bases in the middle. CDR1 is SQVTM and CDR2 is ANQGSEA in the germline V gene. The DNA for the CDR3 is TGCAGCGTCCTTCGGGAGACGTACACCTTC. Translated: CSVLRETYTF.

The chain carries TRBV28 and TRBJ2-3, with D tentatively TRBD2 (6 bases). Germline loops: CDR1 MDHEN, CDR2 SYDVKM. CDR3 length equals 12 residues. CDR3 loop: CAGGAVTDTQYF. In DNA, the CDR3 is TGTGCGGGGGGAGCGGTCACAGATACGCAGTATTTT.

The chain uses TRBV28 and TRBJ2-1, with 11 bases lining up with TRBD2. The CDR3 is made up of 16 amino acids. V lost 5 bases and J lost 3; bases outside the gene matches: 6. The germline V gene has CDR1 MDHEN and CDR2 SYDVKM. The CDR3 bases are TGTGCCAGCAGTCCTGTGACTAGCGGGATCTACAATGAGCAGTTCTTC. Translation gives CASSPVTSGIYNEQFF. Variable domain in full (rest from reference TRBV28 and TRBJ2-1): DVKVTQSSRYLVKRTGEKVFLECVQDMDHENMFWYRQDPGLGLRLIYFSYDVKMKEKGDIPEGYSVSREKKERFSLILESASTNQTSMYLCASSPVTSGIYNEQFFGPGTRLTVL.

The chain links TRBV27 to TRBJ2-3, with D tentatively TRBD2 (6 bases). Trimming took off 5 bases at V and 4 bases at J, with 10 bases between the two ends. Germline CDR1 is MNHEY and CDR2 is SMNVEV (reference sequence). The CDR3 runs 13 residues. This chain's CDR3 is CASSQTRADTQYF. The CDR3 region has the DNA TGTGCCAGCAGTCAGACTAGAGCAGATACGCAGTATTTT.

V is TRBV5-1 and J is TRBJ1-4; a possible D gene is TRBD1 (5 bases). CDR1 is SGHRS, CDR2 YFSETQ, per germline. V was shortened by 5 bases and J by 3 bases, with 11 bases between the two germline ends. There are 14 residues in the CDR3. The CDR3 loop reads CASSLKGSNEKLFF. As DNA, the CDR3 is TGCGCCAGCAGTTTGAAGGGGTCTAATGAAAAACTGTTTTTT.

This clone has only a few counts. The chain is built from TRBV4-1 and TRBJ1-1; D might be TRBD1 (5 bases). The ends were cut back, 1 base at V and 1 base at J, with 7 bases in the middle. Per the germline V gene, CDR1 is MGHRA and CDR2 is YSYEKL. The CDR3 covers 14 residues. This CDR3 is CASSQVQGNTEAFF. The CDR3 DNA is TGCGCCAGCAGCCAAGTGCAGGGGAACACTGAAGCTTTCTTT.

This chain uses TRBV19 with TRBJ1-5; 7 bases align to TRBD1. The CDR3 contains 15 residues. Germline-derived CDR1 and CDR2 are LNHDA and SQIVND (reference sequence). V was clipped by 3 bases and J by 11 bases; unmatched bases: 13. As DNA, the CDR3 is TGTGCCAGTAGTATTGTCGGGACAGTGTTCACAGCCCAGCATTTT. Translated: CASSIVGTVFTAQHF.

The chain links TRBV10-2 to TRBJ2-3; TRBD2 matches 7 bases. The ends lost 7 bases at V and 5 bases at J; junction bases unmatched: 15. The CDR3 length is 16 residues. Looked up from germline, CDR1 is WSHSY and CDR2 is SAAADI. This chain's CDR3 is CASNDGLVIRGDTQYF. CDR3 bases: TGCGCCAGCAATGACGGACTAGTGATCAGAGGAGATACGCAGTATTTT.

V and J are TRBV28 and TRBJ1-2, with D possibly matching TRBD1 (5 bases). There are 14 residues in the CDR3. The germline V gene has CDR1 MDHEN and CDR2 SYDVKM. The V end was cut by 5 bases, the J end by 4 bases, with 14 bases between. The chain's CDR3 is CASSPGTRGYGYTF. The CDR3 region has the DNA TGTGCCAGCAGTCCCGGGACGCGGGGCTATGGCTACACCTTC.

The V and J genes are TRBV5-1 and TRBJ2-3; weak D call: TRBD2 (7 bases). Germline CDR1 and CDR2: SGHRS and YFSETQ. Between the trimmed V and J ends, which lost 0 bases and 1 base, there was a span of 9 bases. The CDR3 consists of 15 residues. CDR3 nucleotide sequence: TGCGCCAGCAGCTTGGGCGGGGGCCGCACAGATACGCAGTATTTT. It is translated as CASSLGGGRTDTQYF.

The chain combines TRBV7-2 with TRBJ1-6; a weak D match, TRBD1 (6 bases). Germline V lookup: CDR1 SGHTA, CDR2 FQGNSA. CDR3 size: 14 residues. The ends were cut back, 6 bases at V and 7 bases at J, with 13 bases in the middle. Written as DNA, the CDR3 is TGTGCCAGCAGGCGAACAGGGATGAATTCACCCCTCCACTTT. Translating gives CASRRTGMNSPLHF.

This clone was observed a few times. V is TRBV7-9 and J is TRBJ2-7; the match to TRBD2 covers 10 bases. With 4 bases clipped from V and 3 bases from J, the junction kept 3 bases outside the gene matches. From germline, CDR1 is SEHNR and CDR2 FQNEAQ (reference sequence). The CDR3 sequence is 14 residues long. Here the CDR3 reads CASSSGLAIYEQYF. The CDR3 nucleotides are TGTGCCAGCAGCTCGGGACTAGCGATCTACGAGCAGTACTTC.

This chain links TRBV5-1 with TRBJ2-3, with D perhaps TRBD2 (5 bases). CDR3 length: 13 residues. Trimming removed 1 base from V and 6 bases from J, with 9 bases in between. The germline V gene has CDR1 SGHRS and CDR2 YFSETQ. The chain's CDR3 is CASSLWESDTQYF. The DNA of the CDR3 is TGCGCCAGCAGCTTGTGGGAGTCGGATACGCAGTATTTT.

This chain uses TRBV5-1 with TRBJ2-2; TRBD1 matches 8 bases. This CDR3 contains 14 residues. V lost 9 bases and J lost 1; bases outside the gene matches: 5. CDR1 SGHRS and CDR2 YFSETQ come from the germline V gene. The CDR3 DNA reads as TGCGCCACCAAGGGACAGGTGAACACCGGGGAGCTGTTTTTT. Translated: CATKGQVNTGELFF.

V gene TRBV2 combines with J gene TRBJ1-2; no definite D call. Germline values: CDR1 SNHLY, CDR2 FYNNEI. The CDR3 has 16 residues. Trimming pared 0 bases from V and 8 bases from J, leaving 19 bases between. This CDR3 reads CASSEARPDLTRGYTF. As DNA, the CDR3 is TGTGCCAGCAGTGAAGCAAGACCCGACTTAACTCGGGGCTACACCTTC.